Listed here are 25 T cell receptor beta chains from one sample, sequenced in a study of CD8+ T cells in alopecia areata. The treatment here: oral pan-JAK inhibitor, 5-10 mg twice daily. The authors extracted RNA and reverse transcribed it into cDNA as the sequencing template. Clones were read by immunoSEQ multiplex PCR, and TCRdb kept only the in-frame ones, dropping some. The data contain approximately 210,000 clones, 50% to 75% of them singletons. The sequenced sample was CD4+ T cells sorted from blood, obtained at week 4, from a patient treated with tofacitinib. Receptor source: a human donor with alopecia areata.

The chain combines TRBV7-2 with TRBJ1-2; D remains ambiguous. V lost 1 base, J lost 4 bases, and 10 bases lay in between. Germline V gives CDR1 SGHTA, CDR2 FQGNSA. The CDR3 contains 14 residues. CDR3 sequence: CASSLEAGLYGYTF. CDR3 coding DNA: TGTGCCAGCAGCTTAGAGGCAGGCCTCTATGGCTACACCTTC.

This chain uses TRBV4-1 with TRBJ2-3; unclear D gene. Deletions cut 0 bases from V and 0 bases from J, with 7 bases between. The CDR3 length is 15 residues. Germline CDR1 MGHRA, CDR2 YSYEKL. CDR3: CASSQEGKSTDTQYF. Written as DNA, the CDR3 is TGCGCCAGCAGCCAAGAAGGCAAGAGCACAGATACGCAGTATTTT.

V usage is TRBV20-1 and J usage is TRBJ1-2; D not resolved. This CDR3 has 10 amino acids. With 4 bases removed from V and 4 bases from J, the gap between germline ends came to 4 bases. The germline gives CDR1 DFQATT, CDR2 SNEGSKA (reference sequence). The CDR3 DNA sequence: TGCAGTGCTATGCCCTATGGCTACACCTTC. Protein product: CSAMPYGYTF.

This clone appeared a few times. The rearrangement links TRBV5-1 to TRBJ2-2; a possible D gene is TRBD1 (6 bases). The V end lost 6 bases, the J end lost 4 bases, and 13 bases lay between the germline ends. Germline V CDR1 and CDR2: SGHRS, YFSETQ. This CDR3 region has 14 residues. The CDR3 bases are TGCGCCAGCACCCAGCAGGGGAGCACCGGGGAGCTGTTTTTT. Amino acids: CASTQQGSTGELFF.

V is TRBV30 and J is TRBJ1-1; no firm D call. Germline CDR1 reads GTSNPN; CDR2 reads SVGIG (reference sequence). With 0 bases removed from V and 8 bases from J, the gap between germline ends came to 10 bases. The CDR3 totals 12 residues. The CDR3 DNA follows: TGTGCCTGGAGTGTACCCATGGGGGAAGCTTTCTTT. Translated: CAWSVPMGEAFF.

This chain joins TRBV27 and TRBJ1-1; maybe TRBD1 (5 bases). Germline V lookup: CDR1 MNHEY, CDR2 SMNVEV (reference sequence). The CDR3 consists of 15 residues. The V and J ends lost 5 bases and 1 base respectively, with 14 bases between them. CDR3 loop: CASSPGTARNTEAFF. CDR3 DNA: TGTGCCAGCAGTCCAGGGACGGCAAGGAACACTGAAGCTTTCTTT.

This clone was seen only a few times. The chain recombines TRBV30 with TRBJ1-2, with D possibly TRBD1 on 6 matching bases. With 5 bases removed from V and 7 bases from J, the gap between germline ends came to 11 bases. The CDR3 has 11 residues. CDR1 and CDR2 from the germline V gene are GTSNPN and SVGIG (reference sequence). The CDR3 nucleotides are TGTGCCTGGTACAGGGATGGTGGCTACACCTTC. This sequence encodes CAWYRDGGYTF.

The J gene is TRBJ2-1, the V gene TRBV7-8; 7 bases agree with TRBD2. The junction had 14 bases not matched to a gene; V was cut back by 3 bases and J by 12 bases. The germline V gene has CDR1 SGHVS and CDR2 FQNEAQ. This CDR3 spans 15 amino acids. Written as DNA, the CDR3 is TGTGCCAGCAGCTTTAGCGGGTCCTCCCCGGGTGGGCAGTTCTTC. Translation gives CASSFSGSSPGGQFF.

This clone appeared many times. The chain couples TRBV5-6 to TRBJ2-3; no definite D call. The ends were cut back, 2 bases at V and 8 bases at J, with 6 bases in the middle. The CDR3 length is 11 residues. Per the germline V gene, CDR1 is SGHDT and CDR2 is YYEEEE. CDR3 residues: CASSFRRTQYF. The CDR3 coding sequence is TGTGCCAGCAGCTTTCGTCGTACGCAGTATTTT.

This sequence joins TRBV5-1 and TRBJ2-3; D may be TRBD2 (6 bases). V shed 7 bases and J shed 0 bases, with 12 bases lying between them. The CDR3 has 14 residues. CDR1 and CDR2 from the germline V gene are SGHRS and YFSETQ. The CDR3 bases are TGCGCCAGCTGGAGGGCGGGTAGCACAGATACGCAGTATTTT. Protein sequence: CASWRAGSTDTQYF.

The gene calls are TRBV30 and TRBJ2-5, with D possibly being TRBD1 or TRBD2 (6 bases each). Germline V CDR1 and CDR2: GTSNPN, SVGIG (reference sequence). V shed 4 bases and J shed 2 bases, with 11 bases lying between them. The CDR3 extends over 13 amino acids. This chain's CDR3 is CAWTSGAQETQYF. The CDR3 DNA reads TGTGCCTGGACCTCGGGGGCTCAAGAGACCCAGTACTTC.

This clone has more than one count but fewer than ten. V is TRBV11-2 and J is TRBJ2-1; 8 bases line up with TRBD2. The junction had 7 bases not matched to a gene; V was cut back by 5 bases and J by 4 bases. This CDR3 region has 15 residues. Germline assignment: CDR1 SGHAT and CDR2 FQNNGV. The CDR3 spells CASSQQRGQYNEQFF. In nucleotides, the CDR3 is TGTGCCAGCAGCCAACAGCGGGGGCAATACAATGAGCAGTTCTTC.

The chain uses TRBV4-2 and TRBJ2-3; D not certain. CDR1 and CDR2 (germline): LGHNA, YNFKEQ. V dropped 1 base and J dropped 3 bases, with 5 bases sitting between them. This CDR3 is 13 amino acids long. The chain's CDR3 is CASSQGPTDTQYF. Here the CDR3 DNA reads TGTGCCAGCAGCCAAGGTCCAACAGATACGCAGTATTTT.

The chain uses TRBV7-2 and TRBJ2-2; D gene ambiguous. The CDR3 totals 16 residues. The germline V gene has CDR1 SGHTA and CDR2 FQGNSA. Trimming shortened V by 2 bases and J by 1 base, and 11 bases separated the two germline ends. This chain's CDR3 is CASSLSSLGNTGELFF. The CDR3 nucleotides are TGTGCCAGCAGCTTAAGTTCCCTGGGGAACACCGGGGAGCTGTTTTTT.

This chain links TRBV29-1 with TRBJ1-2; 9 bases agree with TRBD1. Looked up from germline, CDR1 is SQVTM and CDR2 is ANQGSEA. This CDR3 region has 12 residues. J gave up 7 bases and V 4 bases, and 4 bases lay outside the gene matches. The DNA for the CDR3 is TGCAGCGTTGGACAGGGGGTGATTGGCTACACCTTC. Translating gives CSVGQGVIGYTF.

The chain couples TRBV29-1 to TRBJ2-1, with D unclear. V dropped 2 bases and J dropped 5 bases, with 7 bases sitting between them. CDR1 is SQVTM and CDR2 is ANQGSEA in the germline V gene. The CDR3 extends over 12 amino acids. The CDR3 nucleotides read TGCAGCGTTGAACGTTGGAACAATGAGCAGTTCTTC. Residues: CSVERWNNEQFF.

J is TRBJ2-5 and V is TRBV7-2, with D possibly called TRBD1 or TRBD2 (5 bases each). Trimming took off 6 bases at V and 4 bases at J, with 15 bases between the two ends. CDR1 SGHTA and CDR2 FQGNSA come from the germline V gene. This CDR3 contains 14 residues. The CDR3, as DNA: TGTGCCAGCAGTTCCGGGACCACCTTAGAGACCCAGTACTTC. Translating gives CASSSGTTLETQYF.

The chain has TRBV2 and TRBJ1-5; D might be TRBD1 (5 bases). The CDR3 totals 14 residues. Trimming left V 0 bases short and J 7 bases short, with 10 bases between. Germline V CDR1 and CDR2: SNHLY, FYNNEI. CDR3: CASSEAGWGQPQHF. DNA of the CDR3: TGTGCCAGCAGTGAAGCGGGCTGGGGGCAGCCCCAGCATTTT.

The J gene is TRBJ1-4, the V gene TRBV7-9; maybe TRBD1 (5 bases). V was shortened by 1 base and J by 10 bases, with 13 bases between the two germline ends. CDR1 is SEHNR and CDR2 is FQNEAQ in the germline V gene (reference sequence). This CDR3 contains 14 residues. The CDR3 region is CASSLDGQGRKLFF. The CDR3, as DNA: TGTGCCAGCAGCTTAGACGGGCAGGGACGAAAACTGTTTTTT.

The J gene is TRBJ2-7, the V gene TRBV29-1; D not certain. Trimming shortened V by 8 bases and J by 2 bases, and 7 bases separated the two germline ends. CDR1 SQVTM and CDR2 ANQGSEA come from the germline V gene. CDR3 length equals 10 residues. The CDR3 DNA reads TGCAGCCCTGGTCCCTACGAGCAGTACTTC. This codes for CSPGPYEQYF.

This clone was detected only a few times. The V and J genes are TRBV30 and TRBJ1-2, with TRBD1 as a possible D gene (5 bases). Trimming pared 4 bases from V and 8 bases from J, leaving 20 bases between. Germline values: CDR1 GTSNPN, CDR2 SVGIG (reference sequence). CDR3 length equals 14 residues. The CDR3 protein is CAWTPVRGAEGYTF. For the CDR3, the DNA is TGTGCCTGGACCCCAGTTCGTGGGGCAGAGGGCTACACCTTC.

V and J are TRBV30 and TRBJ1-5; D is possibly TRBD1 (5 bases). CDR3 length: 14 amino acids. In germline, CDR1 is GTSNPN, CDR2 SVGIG (reference sequence). Trimming cost V 0 bases and J 2 bases, with 8 bases left between them. CDR3 in amino acids: CAWSVGDGNQPQHF. The DNA of the CDR3 is TGTGCCTGGAGTGTAGGGGACGGCAATCAGCCCCAGCATTTT. The full variable domain, rest sourced from reference TRBV30 and TRBJ1-5, is SQTIHQWPATLVQPVGSPLSLECTVEGTSNPNLYWYRQAAGRGLQLLFYSVGIGQISSEVPQNLSASRPQDRQFILSSKKLLLSDSGFYLCAWSVGDGNQPQHFGDGTRLSIL.

This sequence joins TRBV7-2 and TRBJ1-5; 7 bases are a match to TRBD1. Germline CDR1 reads SGHTA; CDR2 reads FQGNSA. This CDR3 is 17 amino acids long. V gave up 5 bases and J gave up 2 bases; unmatched junction bases: 12. The CDR3, as DNA: TGTGCCAGCAGCCCGACAGGGCGGCAGGTCGGCAATCAGCCCCAGCATTTT. Protein product: CASSPTGRQVGNQPQHF.

The V and J genes are TRBV7-9 and TRBJ1-4; D is uncertain. The germline gives CDR1 SEHNR, CDR2 FQNEAQ (reference sequence). CDR3 length: 12 residues. Trimming removed 2 bases at V and 7 bases at J, with 5 bases between. CDR3 sequence (DNA): TGTGCCAGCAGCTTATCGGGTGAAAAACTGTTTTTT. Translating gives CASSLSGEKLFF.

This clone was seen more than once but under ten times. The chain employs TRBV7-2 and TRBJ2-5; D is uncertain. Germline CDR1 and CDR2: SGHTA and FQGNSA. Trimming removed 1 base from V and 0 bases from J, with 9 bases in between. This CDR3 comprises 15 residues. In DNA, the CDR3 is TGTGCCAGCAGCTTAGGGGGAACAAACCAAGAGACCCAGTACTTC. Its translation is CASSLGGTNQETQYF. Full variable domain (rest looked up from reference TRBV7-2 and TRBJ2-5): GAGVSQSPSNKVTEKGKDVELRCDPISGHTALYWYRQSLGQGLEFLIYFQGNSAPDKSGLPSDRFSAERTGGSVSTLTIQRTQQEDSAVYLCASSLGGTNQETQYFGPGTRLLVL.